This TCR beta chain was captured by sequencing in a study of shared clonotypes between healthy human individuals. Across the study: For every donor, three CD4 naive, three CD4 memory, two CD8 naive and one CD8 memory plates were used.

The study drew its donors from healthy HIV-negative adults without recent acute infections or vaccinations. The DNA input per sorted-subset replicate PCR was approximately 210 ng, corresponding to tens of thousands of T cell genomes. How the authors handled the data: Filtering differed because ImmunoSEQ produced junction-only sequences that carried no quality scores. Profiling relied on immunoSEQ multiplex PCR, and the TCRdb table lists in-frame clones only, not all of them. V and J calls plus clone size are reproduced from that table; the DNA served to infer D and trimming. Among under 1,100,000 clones listed, more than 75% were seen once. The clonotype comes from a man between 18 and 29 years old in good health. Some clones in this sample may be carry-over from other donors' samples. Material: memory CD4+ T cells from PBMCs. The subset here: CD45RA-negative fraction.

The CDR3 DNA sequence: TGTGCCAGCAGTGCGCCTTCGGAGGGAGCCTACGAGCAGTACTTC. This encodes CASSAPSEGAYEQYF. The genes are TRBV28 and TRBJ2-7; TRBD2 might be the D (6 bases). Trimming cost V 5 bases and J 2 bases, with 16 bases left between them. Germline CDR1 MDHEN, CDR2 SYDVKM. The CDR3 loop spans 15 amino acids.